This TCR beta chain emerged from a study of a mutant IDH1 vaccine in newly diagnosed glioma listed by TCRdb under 2021. Describing the broader study: Of the approximately 33 patients who were treated, around 60% were male and around 40% were female, and the mean age was roughly 40 years. Prior to enrollment, patients had been given standard therapy consisting of radiotherapy alone, temozolomide alone, or radiochemotherapy with temozolomide, with the combination given to most patients. Peripheral blood samples were drawn at six visits, namely V03 (baseline), V05, V07, V10, V12 and V13. Longitudinal TCRB deep sequencing was done for 25 treated patients, wherever samples were available for exploratory analyses. What the work shows at the level of the full study, not this receptor alone: Selection of PBMC samples for TCRB deep sequencing was based on availability. Pseudoprogression appeared unrelated to alterations in the top peripheral T cell clonotypes detected by TCRB sequencing. According to the authors, sample limitations meant that analyses of patient blood samples could not be reproduced. Across multiple MHC alleles, vaccine-induced immune responses were seen in around 93% of patients.

Library method: the immunoSEQ multiplex PCR assay. The hsTCRB Kit was used according to the manufacturer's protocol to amplify rearranged TCR beta chain sequences. TCRB libraries were sequenced on an Illumina MiSeq. Under the source paper's analysis protocol: The proprietary platform of the kit vendor was used for demultiplexing, trimming and gene mapping. TCRdb limited this immuneACCESS table to in-frame rearrangements with V and J called. A share of clones is missing; checked studies link under half to unresolved V genes, and the rest is unexplained. V and J calls and clone size are those listed in that table; D and trimming were worked out from the DNA. The sample table lists tens of thousands of clones, around 85% of them with a count of one. Together, the top ten hold around 2.9% of the sample. What this sample's time point label stands for: baseline, week 1 (first vaccination visit). The treatment or condition label corresponds to: pre-vaccination baseline after standard-of-care therapy. Newly diagnosed WHO grade 3 or 4 IDH1-mutant astrocytomas showing loss of nuclear ATRX were present in the donors. The samples were drawn from NOA16, a multicentre, single-arm, open-label phase I trial in Germany that tested a mutant IDH1 peptide vaccine in humans for the first time. Visit V03 blood draws served as the baseline sample for immunogenicity testing. Genomic DNA for TCRB sequencing was isolated from EDTA blood with the DNeasy Blood and Tissue Kit.

Regarding this clone: Which antigen it targets is not known. The input lacks base qualities; no much larger clone sits a single base away.

Cut back by 7 bases and 5 bases, the V and J ends lie 16 bases apart. The germline V gene (reference sequence) supplies CDR1 SGHKS and CDR2 YYEKEE. From the cysteine through the phenylalanine, the CDR3 covers 15 amino acids. The sequence is cut down to CDR3 DNA, 45 bases in frame from base 1. The chain is assembled from TRBV5-5 and TRBJ2-6, with an unclear D gene assignment. This clonotype was obtained from a young man with glioma. Sequences were derived from PBMCs, sampled from a glioma patient treated with radiotherapy, temozolomide or both. CDR3 loop: CASLLAQSRANVLTF. The nucleotides are TGTGCCAGCTTGCTCGCACAAAGTCGGGCCAACGTCCTGACTTTC. Here the CDR3 is joined to the reference TRBV5-5 and TRBJ2-6 genes, and the full variable domain is: DAGVTQSPTHLIKTRGQQVTLRCSPISGHKSVSWYQQVLGQGPQFIFQYYEKEERGRGNFPDRFSARQFPNYSSELNVNALLLGDSALYLCASLLAQSRANVLTFGAGSRLTVL.